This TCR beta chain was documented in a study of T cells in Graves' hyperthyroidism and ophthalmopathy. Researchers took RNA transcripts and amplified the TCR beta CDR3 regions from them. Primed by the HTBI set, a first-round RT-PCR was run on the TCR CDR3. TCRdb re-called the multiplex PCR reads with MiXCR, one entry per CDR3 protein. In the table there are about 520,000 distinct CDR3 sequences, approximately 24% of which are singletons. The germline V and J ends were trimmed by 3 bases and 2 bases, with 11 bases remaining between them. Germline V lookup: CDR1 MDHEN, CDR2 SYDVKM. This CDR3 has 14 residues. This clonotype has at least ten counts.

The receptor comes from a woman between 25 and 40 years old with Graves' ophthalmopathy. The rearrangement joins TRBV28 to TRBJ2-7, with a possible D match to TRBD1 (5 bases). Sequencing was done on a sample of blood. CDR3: CASSFQGAPYEQYF. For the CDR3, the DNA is TGTGCCAGCAGTTTTCAAGGGGCCCCCTACGAGCAGTACTTC.